In its sample, the clone carrying this TCR beta chain was seen once. Its specificity is unknown. Sequenced by immunoSEQ multiplex PCR; TCRdb stores in-frame clones only, minus some. The data contain about 14,000 clones, 85% to 90% of them singletons. This entry is derived from a study of PD-1 blockade in mismatch repair-deficient tumors. Study details: Patients had over 10 mismatch repair-deficient cancer types, all previously treated and progressing.

Time point noted: identical roughly 10-day culture without peptide (control). The TCR-sequenced patients were a few responders to pembrolizumab. Each of over five ELISpot-reactive candidate peptides was used for 10-day stimulation. Study results and caveats: All three positive peptides came from frameshift mutations, yielding 140 or so blood TCRs.

The V and J ends lost 3 bases and 3 bases respectively, with 7 bases between them. Germline V gene sequence: CDR1 SGDLS, CDR2 YYNGEE. The CDR3 loop spans 13 amino acids. This TCR came from an adult with mismatch repair-deficient cancer. Sequenced material: cells cultured in vitro, taken from a patient treated with pembrolizumab. The V gene is TRBV9, the J gene TRBJ1-5, with D unresolved. CDR3 residues: CASSEGHNQPQHF. The CDR3 nucleotides are TGTGCCAGCAGCGAAGGGCACAATCAGCCCCAGCATTTT.